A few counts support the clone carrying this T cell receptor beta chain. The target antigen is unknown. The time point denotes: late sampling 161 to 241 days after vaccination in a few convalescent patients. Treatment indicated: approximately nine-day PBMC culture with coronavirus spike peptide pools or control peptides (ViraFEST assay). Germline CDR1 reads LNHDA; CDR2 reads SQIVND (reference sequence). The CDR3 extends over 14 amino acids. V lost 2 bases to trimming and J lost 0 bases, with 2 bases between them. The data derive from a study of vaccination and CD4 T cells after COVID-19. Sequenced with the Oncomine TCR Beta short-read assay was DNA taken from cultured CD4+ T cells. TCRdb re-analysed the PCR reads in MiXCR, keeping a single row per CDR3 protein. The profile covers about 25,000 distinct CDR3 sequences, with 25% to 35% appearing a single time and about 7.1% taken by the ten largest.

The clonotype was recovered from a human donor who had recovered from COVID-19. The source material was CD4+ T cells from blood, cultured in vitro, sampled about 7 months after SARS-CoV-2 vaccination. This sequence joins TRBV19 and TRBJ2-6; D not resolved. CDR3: CASSISSGANVLTF. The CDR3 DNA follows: TGTGCCAGTAGTATAAGCTCTGGGGCCAACGTCCTGACTTTC.